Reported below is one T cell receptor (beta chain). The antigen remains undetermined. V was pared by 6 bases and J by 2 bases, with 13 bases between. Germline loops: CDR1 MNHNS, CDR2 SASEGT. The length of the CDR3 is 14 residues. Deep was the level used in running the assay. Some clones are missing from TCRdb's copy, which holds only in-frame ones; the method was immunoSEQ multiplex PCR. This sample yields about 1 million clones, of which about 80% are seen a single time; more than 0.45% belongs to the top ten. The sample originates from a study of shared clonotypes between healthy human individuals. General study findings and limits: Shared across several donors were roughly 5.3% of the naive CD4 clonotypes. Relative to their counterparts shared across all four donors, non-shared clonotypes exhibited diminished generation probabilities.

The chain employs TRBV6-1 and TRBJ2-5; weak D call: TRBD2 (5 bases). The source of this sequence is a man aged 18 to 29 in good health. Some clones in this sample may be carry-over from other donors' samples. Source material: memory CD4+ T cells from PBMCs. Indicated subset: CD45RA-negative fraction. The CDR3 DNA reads TGTGCCAGCAGCGAACAGCCGGGACAAGAGACCCAGTACTTC. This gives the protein CASSEQPGQETQYF.